The subject of this entry is one T cell receptor (beta chain). Produced via immunoSEQ multiplex PCR; TCRdb's table is partial and in-frame only. The top ten clones hold 6.2% of a sample with roughly 110,000 clones, less than 80% of them seen once. The length of the CDR3 is 13 residues. Per the germline V gene, CDR1 is MNHNY and CDR2 is SVGAGI (reference sequence). The sample is drawn from a study of blood T cell repertoires in COVID-19. Sequencing was performed on peripheral blood. The chain joins TRBV6-6 to TRBJ2-2; D is uncertain. This receptor was obtained from a man older than 75 with COVID-19, enrolled during active disease. This CDR3 is CVSRNRDTGELFF. The CDR3, as DNA: TGTGTATCCCGAAATCGGGACACCGGGGAGCTGTTTTTT.